This TCR beta chain was captured in a study of CD8+ T cells in alopecia areata. General study results and limits: Clonality in lesional scalp, especially alopecia totalis/universalis, exceeded that of normal scalp.

As for this clone: Its antigen is unidentified.

It was cDNA, reverse transcribed from extracted RNA, that served as the sequencing template. Produced via immunoSEQ multiplex PCR; TCRdb's table is partial and in-frame only. The sample lists about 82,000 clones; roughly 47% were seen once. The study team obtained lesional scalp punch biopsies and peripheral blood from alopecia areata patients. Trimming took 4 bases from V and 4 from J, leaving 18 bases between them. Germline CDR1 and CDR2: SGHRS and YFSETQ. The CDR3 sequence is 16 residues long. The sample taken for sequencing was NKG2D-high CD8+ T cells sorted from blood. The chain is built from TRBV5-1 and TRBJ2-1; a weak D match, TRBD1 (5 bases). The clonotype originates from a human donor with alopecia areata. DNA of the CDR3: TGCGCCAGCAGCCTCCGACAGATACTTTCATACAATGAGCAGTTCTTC. The encoded protein is CASSLRQILSYNEQFF. Full variable domain (outside the CDR3, taken from reference TRBV5-1 and TRBJ2-1): KAGVTQTPRYLIKTRGQQVTLSCSPISGHRSVSWYQQTPGQGLQFLFEYFSETQRNKGNFPGRFSGRQFSNSRSEMNVSTLELGDSALYLCASSLRQILSYNEQFFGPGTRLTVL.